This T cell receptor (beta chain) was recovered during a study of regulatory T cells in long-lasting Graves disease. Study findings and constraints: Persistent disease showed a preference for TRBV28, TRBJ1-2 and TRBJ2-5. Accuracy was perhaps lowered by the small sample size.

Regarding this clonotype: The antigen is not known.

Trimming removed 1 base at V and 0 bases at J, with 8 bases between. The CDR3 is made up of 15 amino acids. Germline V gives CDR1 MNHEY, CDR2 SVGAGI. Stated time point: newly diagnosed GD, antithyroid drugs for less than 3 months. Scientists built the TCR library using RNA that was extracted from PBMCs. Sequencing libraries for TCR beta were prepared with iRepertoire HTBI primers and Arm-PCR of CDR3 regions. TCRdb passed the multiplex PCR reads through MiXCR, listing each CDR3 protein once. The profile shows more than 300,000 distinct CDR3 sequences, approximately 12% of them singletons. This sample was shared with a second study, whose subject was T cells in Graves' hyperthyroidism and ophthalmopathy.

The sample in question was peripheral blood mononuclear cells (PBMCs), obtained at new diagnosis, from a patient treated with antithyroid drugs. This clonotype was obtained from a woman aged 18-30 years with Graves disease. V gene TRBV6-5 combines with J gene TRBJ2-3; D may be TRBD1 or TRBD2 (5 bases each). CDR3 in DNA: TGTGCCAGCAGTTACTTTCGGGGCAGCACAGATACGCAGTATTTT. It translates to CASSYFRGSTDTQYF.